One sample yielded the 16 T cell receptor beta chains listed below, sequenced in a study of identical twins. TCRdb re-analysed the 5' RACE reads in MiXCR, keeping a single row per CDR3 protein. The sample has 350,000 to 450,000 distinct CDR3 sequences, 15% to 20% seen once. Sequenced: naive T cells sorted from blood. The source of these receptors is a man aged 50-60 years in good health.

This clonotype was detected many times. In nucleotides, the CDR3 is TGCAGTGGGTTCGGGATATCCGAAACGGGACAACTGAACACTGAAGCTTTCTTT. The encoded protein is CSGFGISETGQLNTEAFF. V and J are TRBV20-1 and TRBJ1-1, with D perhaps matching TRBD1 (6 bases). With 7 bases removed from V and 0 bases from J, the gap between germline ends came to 27 bases. The length of the CDR3 is 18 residues. The germline V gene encodes CDR1 DFQATT and CDR2 SNEGSKA (reference sequence).

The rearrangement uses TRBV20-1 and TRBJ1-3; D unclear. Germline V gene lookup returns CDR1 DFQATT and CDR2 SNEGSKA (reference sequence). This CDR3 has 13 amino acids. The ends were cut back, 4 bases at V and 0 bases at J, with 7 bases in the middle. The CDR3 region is CSAKVVSGNTIYF. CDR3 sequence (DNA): TGCAGTGCTAAGGTAGTCTCTGGAAACACCATATATTTT.

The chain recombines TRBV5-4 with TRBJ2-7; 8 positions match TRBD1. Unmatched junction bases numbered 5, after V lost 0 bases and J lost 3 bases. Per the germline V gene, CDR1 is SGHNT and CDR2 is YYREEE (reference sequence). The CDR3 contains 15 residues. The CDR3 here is CASSLGPGQGYEQYF. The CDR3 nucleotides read TGTGCCAGCAGCTTGGGCCCCGGACAGGGCTACGAGCAGTACTTC.

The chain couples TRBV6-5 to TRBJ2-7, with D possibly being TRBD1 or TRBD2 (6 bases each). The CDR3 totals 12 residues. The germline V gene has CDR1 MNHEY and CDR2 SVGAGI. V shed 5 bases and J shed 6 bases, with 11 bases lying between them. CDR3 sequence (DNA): TGTGCCAGCAGTGGACCGGGGGCCGAGCAGTACTTC. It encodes CASSGPGAEQYF.

CDR3 sequence (DNA): TGCAGTGCTAGTCAAGGGAGCTCCTACGAGCAGTACTTC. Amino acids: CSASQGSSYEQYF. This rearrangement joins TRBV20-1 to TRBJ2-7, with a tentative D call TRBD2 (5 bases). Per the germline V gene, CDR1 is DFQATT and CDR2 is SNEGSKA (reference sequence). The CDR3 consists of 13 residues. V shed 3 bases and J shed 0 bases, with 9 bases lying between them.

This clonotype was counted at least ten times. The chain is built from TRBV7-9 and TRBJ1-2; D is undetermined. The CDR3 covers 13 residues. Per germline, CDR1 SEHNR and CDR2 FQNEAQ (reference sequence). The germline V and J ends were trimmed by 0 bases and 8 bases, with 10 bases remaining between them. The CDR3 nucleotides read TGTGCCAGCAGCTTAGCATGGGGTGGCGGCTACACCTTC. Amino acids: CASSLAWGGGYTF. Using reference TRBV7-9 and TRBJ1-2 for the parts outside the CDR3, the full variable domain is DTGVSQNPRHKITKRGQNVTFRCDPISEHNRLYWYRQTLGQGPEFLTYFQNEAQLEKSRLLSDRFSAERPKGSFSTLEIQRTEQGDSAMYLCASSLAWGGGYTFGSGTRLTVV.

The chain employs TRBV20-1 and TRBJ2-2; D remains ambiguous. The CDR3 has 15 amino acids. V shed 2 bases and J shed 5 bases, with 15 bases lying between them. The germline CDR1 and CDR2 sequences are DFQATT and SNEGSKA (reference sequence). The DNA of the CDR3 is TGCAGTGCTAGAAGTTACCGGGTGGGGACCGGGGAGCTGTTTTTT. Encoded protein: CSARSYRVGTGELFF.

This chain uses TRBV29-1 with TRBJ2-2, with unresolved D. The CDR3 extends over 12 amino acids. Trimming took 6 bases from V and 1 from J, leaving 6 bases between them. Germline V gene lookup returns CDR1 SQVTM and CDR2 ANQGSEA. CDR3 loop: CSVTENTGELFF. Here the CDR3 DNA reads TGCAGCGTCACAGAGAACACCGGGGAGCTGTTTTTT.

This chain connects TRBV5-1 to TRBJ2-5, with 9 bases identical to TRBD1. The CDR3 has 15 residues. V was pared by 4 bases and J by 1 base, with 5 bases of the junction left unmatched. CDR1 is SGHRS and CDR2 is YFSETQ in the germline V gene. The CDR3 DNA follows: TGCGCCAGCAGCCAACAGGGGGCGCCCCAAGAGACCCAGTACTTC. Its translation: CASSQQGAPQETQYF.

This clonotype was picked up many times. The DNA of the CDR3 is TGCAGCGTTGACGGGTCGAACACCGGGGAGCTGTTTTTT. This gives the protein CSVDGSNTGELFF. This chain uses TRBV29-1 with TRBJ2-2; D is uncertain. CDR1 is SQVTM and CDR2 is ANQGSEA in the germline V gene. The germline V and J ends were trimmed by 3 bases and 0 bases, with 5 bases remaining between them. The CDR3 is 13 amino acids.

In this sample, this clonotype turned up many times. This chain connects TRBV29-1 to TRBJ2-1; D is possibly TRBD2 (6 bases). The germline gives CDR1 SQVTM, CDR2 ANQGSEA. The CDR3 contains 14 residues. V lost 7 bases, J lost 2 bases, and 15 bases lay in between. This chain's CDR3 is CSAYPRETYNEQFF. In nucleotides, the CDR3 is TGCAGCGCCTATCCCCGGGAGACCTACAATGAGCAGTTCTTC.

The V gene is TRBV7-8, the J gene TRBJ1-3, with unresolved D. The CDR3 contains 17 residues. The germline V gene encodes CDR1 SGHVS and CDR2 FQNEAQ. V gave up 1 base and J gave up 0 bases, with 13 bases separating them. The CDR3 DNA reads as TGTGCCAGCAGCTTAGTATGGTGGCGGAGCTCTGGAAACACCATATATTTT. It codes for CASSLVWWRSSGNTIYF.

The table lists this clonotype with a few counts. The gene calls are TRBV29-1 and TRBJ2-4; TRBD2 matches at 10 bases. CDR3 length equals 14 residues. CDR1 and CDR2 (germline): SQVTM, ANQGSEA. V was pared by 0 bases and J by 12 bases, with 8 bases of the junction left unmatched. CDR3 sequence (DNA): TGCAGCGTTGAAGATCAAGAGACTAGCGGGCCTCAGTACTTC. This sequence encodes CSVEDQETSGPQYF.

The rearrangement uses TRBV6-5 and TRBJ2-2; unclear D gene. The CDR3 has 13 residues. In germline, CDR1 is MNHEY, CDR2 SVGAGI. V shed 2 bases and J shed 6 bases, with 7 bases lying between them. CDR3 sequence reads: CASSYLKAGELFF. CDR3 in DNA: TGTGCCAGCAGTTACCTAAAAGCCGGGGAGCTGTTTTTT.

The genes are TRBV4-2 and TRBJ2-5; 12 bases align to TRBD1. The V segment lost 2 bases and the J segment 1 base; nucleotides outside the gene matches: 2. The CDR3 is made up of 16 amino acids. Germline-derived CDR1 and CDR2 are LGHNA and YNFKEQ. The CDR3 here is CASSQPGQGAQETQYF. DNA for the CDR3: TGTGCCAGCAGCCAACCGGGACAGGGGGCCCAAGAGACCCAGTACTTC.

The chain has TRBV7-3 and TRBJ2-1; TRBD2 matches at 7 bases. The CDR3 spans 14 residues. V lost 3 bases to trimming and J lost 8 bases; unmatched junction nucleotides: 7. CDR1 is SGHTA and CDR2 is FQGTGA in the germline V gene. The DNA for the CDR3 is TGTGCCAGCAGCTTTGGCGGGGGAAATGATGAGCAGTTCTTC. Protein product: CASSFGGGNDEQFF.